This T cell receptor (beta chain) emerged from a study of blood T cells in healthy people across ages. The CDR3 totals 12 residues. Germline V CDR1 and CDR2: MNHEY, SVGAGI. For this clonotype: Antigen unknown. This clone may be a read error of a much larger clone one base away.

Whole-study findings and limits: Naive and antigen-experienced cells were not separated, limiting conclusive comparison.

Together with a sample-barcoded 5' primer, a J-beta primer mix was included in a second PCR lasting about 6 to 12 cycles. TCRdb ran MiXCR on the 5' RACE reads and lists one entry per CDR3 protein. The data show some 930,000 distinct CDR3 sequences, about 28% seen once. These data were also reused for a study on T cells of mothers and their children.

The clonotype was recovered from a woman between 40 and 50 years old in good health. The specimen was blood. The gene calls are TRBV6-5 and TRBJ1-2; D remains ambiguous. Written as DNA, the CDR3 is TGTGCCAGCAGTTACGAAGGGTATGGCTACGCCTTC. This encodes CASSYEGYGYAF.